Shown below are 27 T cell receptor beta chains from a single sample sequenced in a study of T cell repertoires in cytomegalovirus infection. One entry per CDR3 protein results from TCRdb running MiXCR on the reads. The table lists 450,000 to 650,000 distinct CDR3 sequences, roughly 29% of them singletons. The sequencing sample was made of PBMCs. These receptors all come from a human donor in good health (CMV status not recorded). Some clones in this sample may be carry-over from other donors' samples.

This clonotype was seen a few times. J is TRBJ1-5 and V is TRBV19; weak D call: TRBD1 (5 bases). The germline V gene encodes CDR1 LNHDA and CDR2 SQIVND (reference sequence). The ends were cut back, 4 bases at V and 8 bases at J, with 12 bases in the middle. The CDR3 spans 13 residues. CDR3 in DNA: TGTGCCAGTAGTAAGCAGGGCTTTGAGCCCCAGCATTTT. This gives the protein CASSKQGFEPQHF.

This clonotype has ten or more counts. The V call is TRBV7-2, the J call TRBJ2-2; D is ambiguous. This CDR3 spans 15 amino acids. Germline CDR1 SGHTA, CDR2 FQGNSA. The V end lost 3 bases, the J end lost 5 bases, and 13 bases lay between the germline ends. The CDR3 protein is CASSLTNEYTGELFF. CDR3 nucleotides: TGTGCCAGCAGCTTGACCAACGAATATACCGGGGAGCTGTTTTTT.

This chain's CDR3 is CASSIAASGTDTQYF. For the CDR3, the DNA is TGTGCCAGTAGTATAGCAGCGAGTGGCACAGATACGCAGTATTTT. The V gene is TRBV19, the J gene TRBJ2-3; D is undetermined. This CDR3 is built from 15 residues. CDR1 LNHDA and CDR2 SQIVND come from the germline V gene (reference sequence). With 1 base removed from V and 1 base from J, the gap between germline ends came to 9 bases.

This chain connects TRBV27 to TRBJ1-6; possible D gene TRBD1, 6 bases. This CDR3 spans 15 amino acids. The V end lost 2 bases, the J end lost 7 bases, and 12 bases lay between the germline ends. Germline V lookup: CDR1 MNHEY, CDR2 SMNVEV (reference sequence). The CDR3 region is CASSLNRAKNSPLHF. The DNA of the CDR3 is TGTGCCAGCAGTTTAAACAGGGCCAAAAATTCACCCCTCCACTTT.

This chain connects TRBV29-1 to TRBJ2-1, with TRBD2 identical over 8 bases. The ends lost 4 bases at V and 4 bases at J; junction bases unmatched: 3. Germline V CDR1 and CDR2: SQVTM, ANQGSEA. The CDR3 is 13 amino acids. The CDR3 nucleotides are TGCAGCGTTGGACTAGCGAATTACAATGAGCAGTTCTTC. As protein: CSVGLANYNEQFF.

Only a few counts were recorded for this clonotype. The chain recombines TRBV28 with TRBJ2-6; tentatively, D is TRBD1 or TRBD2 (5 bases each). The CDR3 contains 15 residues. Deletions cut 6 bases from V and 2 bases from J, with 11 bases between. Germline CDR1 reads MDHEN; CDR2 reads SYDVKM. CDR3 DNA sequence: TGTGCCAGCAGATCTGGGACGGCTGGGGCCAACGTCCTGACTTTC. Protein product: CASRSGTAGANVLTF.

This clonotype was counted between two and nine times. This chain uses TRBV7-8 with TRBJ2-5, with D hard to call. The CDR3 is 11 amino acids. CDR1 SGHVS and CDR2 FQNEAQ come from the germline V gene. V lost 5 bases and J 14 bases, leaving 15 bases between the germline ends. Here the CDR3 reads CASSIYTESYF. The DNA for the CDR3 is TGTGCCAGCAGCATTTATACGGAGAGTTACTTC.

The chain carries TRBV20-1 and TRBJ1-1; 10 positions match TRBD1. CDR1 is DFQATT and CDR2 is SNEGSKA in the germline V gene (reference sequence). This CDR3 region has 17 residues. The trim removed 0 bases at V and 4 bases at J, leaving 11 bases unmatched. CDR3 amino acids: CSARELTGGVRGTEAFF. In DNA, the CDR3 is TGCAGTGCTAGAGAGCTGACAGGGGGCGTGAGGGGCACTGAAGCTTTCTTT.

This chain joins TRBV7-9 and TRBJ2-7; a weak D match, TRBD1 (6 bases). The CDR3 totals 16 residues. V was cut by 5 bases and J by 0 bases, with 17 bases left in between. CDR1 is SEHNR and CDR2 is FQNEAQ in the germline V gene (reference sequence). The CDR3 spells CASSHQGMEPSYEQYF. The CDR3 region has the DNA TGTGCCAGCAGCCACCAGGGGATGGAGCCCTCCTACGAGCAGTACTTC. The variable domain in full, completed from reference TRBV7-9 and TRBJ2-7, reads DTGVSQNPRHKITKRGQNVTFRCDPISEHNRLYWYRQTLGQGPEFLTYFQNEAQLEKSRLLSDRFSAERPKGSFSTLEIQRTEQGDSAMYLCASSHQGMEPSYEQYFGPGTRLTVT.

The DNA of the CDR3 is TGTGCCAGCAGCCAAGAGTGGACTAGCGGGACCGAGCAGTACTTC. Its protein product is CASSQEWTSGTEQYF. The gene calls are TRBV4-2 and TRBJ2-7, with 12 bases fitting TRBD2. J lost 6 bases, V lost 0 bases, and 3 bases had no gene match. CDR3 length: 15 amino acids. Looked up from germline, CDR1 is LGHNA and CDR2 is YNFKEQ.

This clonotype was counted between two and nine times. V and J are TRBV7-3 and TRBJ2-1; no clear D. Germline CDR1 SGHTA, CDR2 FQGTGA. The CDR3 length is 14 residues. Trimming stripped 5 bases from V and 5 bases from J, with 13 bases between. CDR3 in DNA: TGTGCCAGCAGCCGCAACCCGGGCGACAATGAGCAGTTCTTC. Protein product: CASSRNPGDNEQFF.

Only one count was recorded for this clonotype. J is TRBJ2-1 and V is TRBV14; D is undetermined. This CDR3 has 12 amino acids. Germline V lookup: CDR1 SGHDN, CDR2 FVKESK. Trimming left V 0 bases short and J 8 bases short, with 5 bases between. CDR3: CASSQEGDEQFF. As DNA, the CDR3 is TGTGCCAGCAGCCAAGAGGGCGATGAGCAGTTCTTC.

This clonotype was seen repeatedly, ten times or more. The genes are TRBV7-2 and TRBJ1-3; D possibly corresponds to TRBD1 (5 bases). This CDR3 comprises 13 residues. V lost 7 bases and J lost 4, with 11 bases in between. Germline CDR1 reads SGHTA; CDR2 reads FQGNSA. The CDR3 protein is CASTPGGGNTIYF. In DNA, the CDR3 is TGTGCCAGCACCCCGGGGGGGGGAAACACCATATATTTT.

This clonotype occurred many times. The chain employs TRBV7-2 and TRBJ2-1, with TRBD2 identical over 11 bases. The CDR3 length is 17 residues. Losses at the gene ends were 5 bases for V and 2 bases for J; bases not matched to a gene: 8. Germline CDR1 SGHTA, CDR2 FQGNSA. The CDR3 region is CASSPPAGLAAYNEQFF. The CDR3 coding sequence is TGTGCCAGCAGCCCTCCCGCGGGACTAGCGGCCTACAATGAGCAGTTCTTC.

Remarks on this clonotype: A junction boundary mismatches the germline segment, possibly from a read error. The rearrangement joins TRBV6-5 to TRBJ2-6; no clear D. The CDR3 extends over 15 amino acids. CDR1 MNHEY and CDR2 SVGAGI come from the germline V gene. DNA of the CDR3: TGTGCCAGCACTTACTCCCGCTTAGGGGCCAACGTCCTGACTTTC. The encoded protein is CASTYSRLGANVLTF.

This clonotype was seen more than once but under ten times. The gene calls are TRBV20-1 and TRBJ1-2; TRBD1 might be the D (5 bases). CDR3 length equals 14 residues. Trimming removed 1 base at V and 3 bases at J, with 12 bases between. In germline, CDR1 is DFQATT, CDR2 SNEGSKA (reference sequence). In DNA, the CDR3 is TGCAGTGCTAGAGTTCAAGGGGTGGACTATGGCTACACCTTC. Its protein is CSARVQGVDYGYTF.

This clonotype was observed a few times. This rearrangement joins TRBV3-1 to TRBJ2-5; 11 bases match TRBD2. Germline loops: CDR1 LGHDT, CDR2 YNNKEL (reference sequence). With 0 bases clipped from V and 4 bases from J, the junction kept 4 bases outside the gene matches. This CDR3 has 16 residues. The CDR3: CASSQELAGVTETQYF. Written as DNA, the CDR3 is TGTGCCAGCAGCCAAGAACTAGCGGGAGTGACAGAGACCCAGTACTTC.

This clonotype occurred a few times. Here the CDR3 reads CASSLGKYEQYV. DNA of the CDR3: TGTGCCAGCAGCTTGGGAAAGTACGAGCAGTACGTC. This chain links TRBV6-1 with TRBJ2-7; D ambiguous. The V gene lost 6 bases and the J gene lost 4 bases, with 10 bases spanning the gap. The germline V gene has CDR1 MNHNS and CDR2 SASEGT. The CDR3 length is 12 residues.

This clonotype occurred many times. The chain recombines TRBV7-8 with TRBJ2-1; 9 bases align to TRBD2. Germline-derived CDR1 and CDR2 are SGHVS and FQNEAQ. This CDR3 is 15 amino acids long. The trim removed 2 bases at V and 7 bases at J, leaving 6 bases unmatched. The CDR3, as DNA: TGTGCCAGCAGCTTATTTAGCGGGAGAAGGAATGAGCAGTTCTTC. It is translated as CASSLFSGRRNEQFF.

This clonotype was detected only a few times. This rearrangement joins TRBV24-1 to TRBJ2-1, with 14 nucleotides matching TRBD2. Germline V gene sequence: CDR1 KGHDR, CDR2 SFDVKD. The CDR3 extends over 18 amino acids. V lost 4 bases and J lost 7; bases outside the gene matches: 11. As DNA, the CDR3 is TGTGCCACCAGTGAGGGCACCGGGACTAGCGGGAGAAGAAATGAGCAGTTCTTC. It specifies CATSEGTGTSGRRNEQFF.

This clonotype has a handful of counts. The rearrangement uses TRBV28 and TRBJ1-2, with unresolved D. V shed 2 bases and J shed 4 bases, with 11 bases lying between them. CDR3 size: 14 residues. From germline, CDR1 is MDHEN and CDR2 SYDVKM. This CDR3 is CASSLISSPYGYTF. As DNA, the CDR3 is TGTGCCAGCAGTTTAATTTCCAGCCCCTATGGCTACACCTTC.

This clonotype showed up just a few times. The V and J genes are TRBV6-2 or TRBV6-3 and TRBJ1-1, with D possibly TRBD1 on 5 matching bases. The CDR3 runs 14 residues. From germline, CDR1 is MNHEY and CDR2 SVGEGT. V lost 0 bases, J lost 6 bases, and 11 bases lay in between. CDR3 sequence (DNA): TGTGCCAGCAGTTACTCGATCGGGGGTCCTGAAGCTTTCTTT. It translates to CASSYSIGGPEAFF.

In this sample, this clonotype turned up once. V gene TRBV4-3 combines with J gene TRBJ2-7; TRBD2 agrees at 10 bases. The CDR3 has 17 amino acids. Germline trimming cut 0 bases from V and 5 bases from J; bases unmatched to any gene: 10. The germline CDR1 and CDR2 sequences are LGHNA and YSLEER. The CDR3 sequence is CASSQDGSGRAGNEQYF. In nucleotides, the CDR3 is TGCGCCAGCAGCCAAGATGGCAGCGGGAGGGCCGGGAACGAGCAGTACTTC.

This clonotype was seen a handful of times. The DNA for the CDR3 is TGTGCCAGCACCCCAGGGGGCAGGAATGAAAAACTGTTTTTT. Translation: CASTPGGRNEKLFF. The V and J genes are TRBV7-9 and TRBJ1-4, with 8 bases lining up with TRBD1. The CDR3 is 14 amino acids. V lost 7 bases to trimming and J lost 5 bases; unmatched junction nucleotides: 6. CDR1 is SEHNR, CDR2 FQNEAQ, per germline (reference sequence).

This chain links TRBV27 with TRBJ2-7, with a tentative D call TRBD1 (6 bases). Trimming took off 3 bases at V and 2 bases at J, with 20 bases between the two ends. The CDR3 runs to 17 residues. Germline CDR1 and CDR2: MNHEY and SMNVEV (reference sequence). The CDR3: CASSFRTGTTLPYEQYF. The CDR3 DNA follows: TGTGCCAGCAGTTTTCGGACCGGGACAACTCTCCCCTACGAGCAGTACTTC.

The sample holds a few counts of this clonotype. The CDR3 region has the DNA TGTGCCAGCAGTCCCGGGACAGAGACCTACAATGAGCAGTTCTTC. This encodes CASSPGTETYNEQFF. The rearrangement joins TRBV12-3 or TRBV12-4 to TRBJ2-1; 7 nucleotides match TRBD1. The V and J ends lost 5 bases and 2 bases, in that order; junction bases with no gene match: 6. The CDR3 loop spans 15 amino acids.

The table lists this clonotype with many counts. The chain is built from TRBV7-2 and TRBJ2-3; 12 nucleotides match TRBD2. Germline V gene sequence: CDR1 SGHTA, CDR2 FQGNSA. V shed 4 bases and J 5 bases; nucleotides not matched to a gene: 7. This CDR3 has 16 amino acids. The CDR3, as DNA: TGTGCCAGCAGCTCTCGACTAGCGGGAGTTGTAGATACGCAGTATTTT. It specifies CASSSRLAGVVDTQYF.